This is a list of T cell receptor beta chains from one sample in a study of CD8+ T cells in alopecia areata. Only in-frame clones appear in the TCRdb table, and some are missing; sequencing was by immunoSEQ multiplex PCR. Of fewer than 200,000 clones listed, about 60% were seen once; the top ten hold roughly 15%. The sequencing used CD4+ T cells sorted from blood, collected at week 0. The receptors shown here come from a human donor with alopecia areata. The CDR3 runs from the conserved cysteine through the conserved F or W. Fields, in order: D gene, V gene, J gene, clone size, CDR3 DNA, CDR3 protein. D genes are given only for firm matches. Some rows have no size entry. The others give once, few or many, or a class for an expanded clone.

.	TRBV29-1	TRBJ2-5	.	TGCAGCGTAGCCCCCACAGGGATCCAAGAGACCCAGTACTTC	CSVAPTGIQETQYF
.	TRBV4-2	TRBJ1-2	.	TGTGCCAGCAGCCAAGAGATAGGGGCTGAAGGCTACACCTTC	CASSQEIGAEGYTF
.	TRBV4-1	TRBJ2-1	few	TGCGCCAGCAGCCAAGAGTGGGTAGTCCCCTACAATGAGCAGTTCTTC	CASSQEWVVPYNEQFF
TRBD1	TRBV29-1	TRBJ1-2	.	TGCAGCCTTAGACAGGGCGACTATGGCTACACCTTC	CSLRQGDYGYTF
.	TRBV20-1	TRBJ1-1	few	TGCAGTGCGGGGGTCCCAACTGAAGCTTTCTTT	CSAGVPTEAFF
.	TRBV5-1	TRBJ1-6	.	TGCGCCAGCAGCAGAACAGGTCCTGGATCTTCACCCCTCCACTTT	CASSRTGPGSSPLHF
.	TRBV29-1	TRBJ1-2	.	TGCAGCGTTGAAGATGTGAGGACTGGGGGCTATGGCTACACCTTC	CSVEDVRTGGYGYTF
.	TRBV5-1	TRBJ1-2	.	TGCGCCAGCAGCTTGGAGGTATTGGACTATGGCTACACCTTC	CASSLEVLDYGYTF
.	TRBV19	TRBJ2-1	few	TGTGCCAGTAGTAGGGCAGATCTGCAGTTCTTC	CASSRADLQFF
TRBD1	TRBV7-2	TRBJ2-5	few	TGTGCCAGCAGCTTATGGACAGGCCAAGAGACCCAGTACTTC	CASSLWTGQETQYF
.	TRBV2	TRBJ2-3	.	TGTGCCAGCAGTGTTCGCACAGATACGCAGTATTTT	CASSVRTDTQYF
.	TRBV29-1	TRBJ2-3	.	TGCAGCCCAACGCTCACAGATACGCAGTATTTT	CSPTLTDTQYF
.	TRBV30	TRBJ2-2	.	TGTGCCTGCACAGGGTATGGGGAGCTGTTTTTT	CACTGYGELFF
.	TRBV5-4	TRBJ2-7	few	TGTGCCAGCAGCTCGCCAGACGGGACCTACGAGCAGTACTTC	CASSSPDGTYEQYF